The sequence of this T cell receptor (beta chain) was determined in a study of blood T cell repertoires in COVID-19. This CDR3 has 16 residues. Germline CDR1 reads KGHDR; CDR2 reads SFDVKD. Trimming took 4 bases from V and 2 from J; bases not matched to a gene: 6. Patients of the Seattle cohort, enrolled during active infection, were followed longitudinally. Per the authors' pipeline: Estimated nucleated cell counts came from reference gene primer amplification. Only in-frame clones appear in the TCRdb table, and some are missing; sequencing was by immunoSEQ multiplex PCR. The V and J calls and clone size were taken over from that table, and D and trimming were inferred from the DNA. The table has about 250,000 clones, about 82% seen once; the top ten hold 5.5% to 6.5%.

J is TRBJ2-1 and V is TRBV24-1, with 8 bases that match TRBD1. Sequencing used peripheral blood. The receptor was derived from a woman at least 80 years old with COVID-19, enrolled during active disease. The CDR3 reads CATSDSRTGPYNEQFF. As DNA, the CDR3 is TGTGCCACCAGTGACTCCCGGACAGGGCCCTACAATGAGCAGTTCTTC.